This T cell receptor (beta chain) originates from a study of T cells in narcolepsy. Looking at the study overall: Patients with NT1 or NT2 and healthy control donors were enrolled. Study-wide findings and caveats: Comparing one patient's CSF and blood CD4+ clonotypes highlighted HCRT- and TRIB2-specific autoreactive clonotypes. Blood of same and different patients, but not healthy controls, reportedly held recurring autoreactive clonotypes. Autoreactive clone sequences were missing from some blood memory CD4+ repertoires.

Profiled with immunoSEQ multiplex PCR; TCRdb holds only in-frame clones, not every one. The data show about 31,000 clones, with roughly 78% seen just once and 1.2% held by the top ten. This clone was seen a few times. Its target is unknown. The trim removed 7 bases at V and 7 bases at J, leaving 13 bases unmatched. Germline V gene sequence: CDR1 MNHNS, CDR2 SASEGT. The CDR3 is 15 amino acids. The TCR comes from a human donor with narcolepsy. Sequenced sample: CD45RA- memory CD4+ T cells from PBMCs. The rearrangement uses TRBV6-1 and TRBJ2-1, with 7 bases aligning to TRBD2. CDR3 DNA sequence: TGTGCCAGCACCCCTCGGGGCGGGAGAGGGAATGAGCAGTTCTTC. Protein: CASTPRGGRGNEQFF.